This T cell receptor beta chain was captured by sequencing in a study of T cell responses to AZD1222 COVID-19 vaccine. As for the study in general: Second-dose groups at about 4 or about 12 weeks were pooled. General study results and limits: Unmutated regions of variants are reportedly targeted by nearly half of spike-specific TCRs. Repertoires were obtained solely post-peak T cell response. The donors showed a predominance of white British ancestry and of females, with possible underestimation of clonal diversity.

With regard to this clone: Its antigen is unknown.

TCRdb's table, derived via immunoSEQ multiplex PCR, lists solely in-frame clones and lacks some. The sample lists about 190,000 clones; roughly 92% were seen once. J gave up 2 bases and V 1 base, and 1 base lay outside the gene matches. There are 14 residues in the CDR3. Germline V CDR1 and CDR2: LGHDT, YNNKEL (reference sequence). The TCR was taken from an adult in good health. The chain recombines TRBV3-1 (or the pseudogene TRBV3-2) with TRBJ1-2; 7 bases map to TRBD1. The sequences come from peripheral blood, collected on day 0 of AZD1222 vaccination. CDR3 loop: CASSQAGQNYGYTF. The CDR3 region has the DNA TGTGCCAGCAGCCAAGCGGGACAGAACTATGGCTACACCTTC.